The 32 T cell receptor beta chains below all came from one sample that was sequenced in a study of shared clonotypes between healthy human individuals. Assay used: immunoSEQ multiplex PCR; TCRdb lists only in-frame clones, some missing. This sample has roughly 1,100,000 clones, with 65% to 75% found just once. Specimen: memory CD4+ T cells sorted from blood. Regarding subset: CD45RA-negative fraction. The receptors stem from a man younger than 30 in good health.

The chain links TRBV7-8 to TRBJ1-6; D remains ambiguous. The germline gives CDR1 SGHVS, CDR2 FQNEAQ. Trimming pared 5 bases from V and 7 bases from J, leaving 9 bases between. This CDR3 has 13 residues. As DNA, the CDR3 is TGTGCCAGCAGCGATGGACGGAATTCACCCCTCCACTTT. The encoded protein is CASSDGRNSPLHF. Full variable domain (rest looked up from reference TRBV7-8 and TRBJ1-6): GAGVSQSPRYKVAKRGQDVALRCDPISGHVSLFWYQQALGQGPEFLTYFQNEAQLDKSGLPSDRFFAERPEGSVSTLKIQRTQQEDSAVYLCASSDGRNSPLHFGNGTRLTVT.

This clone was seen only a few times. The chain is built from TRBV5-6 and TRBJ2-2, with 8 positions matching TRBD1. Germline-derived CDR1 and CDR2 are SGHDT and YYEEEE. The V segment lost 2 bases and the J segment 4 bases; nucleotides outside the gene matches: 7. This CDR3 spans 16 amino acids. The CDR3 DNA is TGTGCCAGCAGCTTTCGGGGGACAGGCTTCACCGGGGAGCTGTTTTTT. Translation gives CASSFRGTGFTGELFF.

The gene calls are TRBV9 and TRBJ2-1, with 14 positions matching TRBD2. The CDR3 length is 16 residues. The J segment lost 15 bases and the V segment lost 3 bases, leaving 14 bases of the junction unmatched. CDR1 SGDLS and CDR2 YYNGEE come from the germline V gene. CDR3 sequence reads: CASSADLGLAGAVRFF. In DNA, the CDR3 is TGTGCCAGCAGCGCCGACCTGGGACTAGCGGGGGCCGTCCGGTTCTTC.

This clone was recorded a few times. The rearrangement joins TRBV11-2 to TRBJ2-4; TRBD1 matches 11 bases. V dropped 1 base and J dropped 6; count of bases not matched to a gene: 2. The CDR3 is made up of 15 amino acids. The V gene's germline CDR1 is SGHAT and CDR2 FQNNGV. The CDR3 sequence is CASSLVGTGGNIQYF. DNA for the CDR3: TGTGCCAGCAGCTTAGTTGGGACAGGGGGAAACATTCAGTACTTC.

The chain uses TRBV28 and TRBJ2-2, with D tentatively TRBD1 or TRBD2 (5 bases each). CDR1 is MDHEN and CDR2 is SYDVKM in the germline V gene. The CDR3 has 15 amino acids. Deletions cut 5 bases from V and 3 bases from J, with 13 bases between. The CDR3 DNA follows: TGTGCCAGCAGTCCCAGGGACCTGGACACCGGGGAGCTGTTTTTT. Protein: CASSPRDLDTGELFF.

Points on this clone: With a much larger clone just one base away, this may be a read error. The J gene is TRBJ2-2, the V gene TRBV7-3, with D possibly being TRBD1 (6 bases). V lost 2 bases and J lost 0, with 7 bases in between. The length of the CDR3 is 15 residues. CDR1 is SGHTA, CDR2 FQGTGA, per germline. This chain's CDR3 is CASSLGGTNTGELFF. CDR3 DNA sequence: TGTGCCAGCAGCTTAGGGGGCACGAACACCGGGGAGCTGTTTTTT.

A few counts support this clone. The J gene is TRBJ2-7, the V gene TRBV4-2, with unresolved D. Germline CDR1 is LGHNA and CDR2 is YNFKEQ. The CDR3 length is 13 residues. V shed 0 bases and J shed 6 bases, with 9 bases lying between them. The CDR3 here is CASSQDSSGEQYF. CDR3 nucleotides: TGTGCCAGCAGCCAAGATTCATCAGGCGAGCAGTACTTC.

The chain couples TRBV6-5 to TRBJ1-2; possible D gene TRBD1, 5 bases. Germline CDR1 reads MNHEY; CDR2 reads SVGAGI. V lost 0 bases and J 4 bases, leaving 9 bases between the germline ends. The CDR3 has 14 amino acids. The CDR3 DNA reads TGTGCCAGCAGTTACTCGACAGCGAGCTATGGCTACACCTTC. This translates into CASSYSTASYGYTF.

Worth noting for this clone: Additional DNA sequences in this sample encode the identical CDR3. CDR3: CASSLGGNQETQYF. CDR3 bases: TGCGCCAGCAGCTTGGGGGGAAACCAAGAGACCCAGTACTTC. This chain connects TRBV5-1 to TRBJ2-5; D gene unclear. The length of the CDR3 is 14 residues. V lost 0 bases and J 0 bases, leaving 6 bases between the germline ends. CDR1 and CDR2 (germline): SGHRS, YFSETQ. Supplemented by reference TRBV5-1 and TRBJ2-5, the full variable domain reads KAGVTQTPRYLIKTRGQQVTLSCSPISGHRSVSWYQQTPGQGLQFLFEYFSETQRNKGNFPGRFSGRQFSNSRSEMNVSTLELGDSALYLCASSLGGNQETQYFGPGTRLLVL.

V is TRBV5-1 and J is TRBJ2-5; no definite D call. Germline V lookup: CDR1 SGHRS, CDR2 YFSETQ. The CDR3 runs 14 residues. Trimming cost V 0 bases and J 3 bases, with 9 bases left between them. In DNA form, the CDR3 reads TGCGCCAGCAGCTTGGCTGGCGGAAAAGAGACCCAGTACTTC. It encodes CASSLAGGKETQYF.

The V gene is TRBV5-5, the J gene TRBJ1-5; D remains unclear. The CDR3 runs 14 residues. Germline CDR1 and CDR2: SGHKS and YYEKEE (reference sequence). Trimming left V 6 bases short and J 0 bases short, with 10 bases between. In DNA form, the CDR3 reads TGTGCCAGCACGGCCGCTTATAGCAATCAGCCCCAGCATTTT. Protein sequence: CASTAAYSNQPQHF.

The table lists this clone with many counts. The chain carries TRBV27 and TRBJ1-1; D possibly corresponds to TRBD1 (6 bases). Germline V lookup: CDR1 MNHEY, CDR2 SMNVEV (reference sequence). The CDR3 is made up of 14 amino acids. V was trimmed by 7 bases and J by 2 bases, leaving 14 bases between them. DNA for the CDR3: TGTGCCAGCAACCCAGACAGGTTTAACACTGAAGCTTTCTTT. Translating it yields CASNPDRFNTEAFF.

The V and J genes are TRBV9 and TRBJ1-2; a possible D gene is TRBD1 (6 bases). This CDR3 spans 13 amino acids. The V gene lost 2 bases and the J gene lost 6 bases, with 11 bases spanning the gap. Germline CDR1 reads SGDLS; CDR2 reads YYNGEE. This chain's CDR3 is CASSVRTGNGYTF. Here the CDR3 DNA reads TGTGCCAGCAGCGTCCGAACAGGGAATGGCTACACCTTC.

This chain links TRBV9 with TRBJ1-1; D is ambiguous. The CDR3 extends over 13 amino acids. Germline CDR1 SGDLS, CDR2 YYNGEE. The V gene lost 4 bases and the J gene lost 0 bases, with 7 bases spanning the gap. The CDR3 sequence is CASSLNLNTEAFF. In DNA, the CDR3 is TGTGCCAGCAGCCTCAATTTGAACACTGAAGCTTTCTTT.

V gene TRBV10-3 combines with J gene TRBJ2-7; D ambiguous. Germline CDR1 reads ENHRY; CDR2 reads SYGVKD. The CDR3 runs to 13 residues. Trimming stripped 5 bases from V and 2 bases from J, with 10 bases between. The CDR3: CAISSRLTYEQYF. The CDR3 DNA sequence: TGTGCCATCAGTAGCAGACTTACCTACGAGCAGTACTTC.

The V gene is TRBV6-5, the J gene TRBJ2-7; D is perhaps TRBD1 or TRBD2 (6 bases each). V lost 0 bases and J lost 0, with 12 bases in between. The CDR3 runs 16 residues. Germline values: CDR1 MNHEY, CDR2 SVGAGI. The CDR3 is CASSYSFGGPSYEQYF. The DNA for the CDR3 is TGTGCCAGCAGTTACTCGTTCGGGGGCCCCTCCTACGAGCAGTACTTC.

This clone has at least ten counts. The sample carries other DNA sequences with the same CDR3. The gene calls are TRBV19 and TRBJ1-5; D gene uncertain. The V end was cut by 1 base, the J end by 0 bases, with 7 bases between. The CDR3 is 15 amino acids. Per germline, CDR1 LNHDA and CDR2 SQIVND (reference sequence). CDR3 DNA: TGTGCCAGTAGTATAGGGACGGTTAGCAATCAGCCCCAGCATTTT. It yields the protein CASSIGTVSNQPQHF.

This clone appeared a few times. The V gene is TRBV13, the J gene TRBJ2-1, with 8 bases identical to TRBD2. This CDR3 has 15 amino acids. Germline V gene sequence: CDR1 PRHDT, CDR2 FYEKMQ (reference sequence). The trim removed 0 bases at V and 7 bases at J, leaving 5 bases unmatched. The CDR3 here is CASSLGREAWNEQFF. CDR3 coding DNA: TGTGCCAGCAGCTTAGGGCGGGAGGCATGGAATGAGCAGTTCTTC.

This clone was seen a handful of times. V gene TRBV25-1 combines with J gene TRBJ2-2, with TRBD2 identical over 9 bases. V lost 6 bases to trimming and J lost 8 bases; unmatched junction nucleotides: 4. This CDR3 has 13 residues. Per the germline V gene, CDR1 is MGHDK and CDR2 is SYGVNS. CDR3 in amino acids: CASRASGIGELFF. CDR3 DNA sequence: TGTGCCAGCAGAGCTAGCGGGATAGGGGAGCTGTTTTTT.

The CDR3 protein is CASSVAPAPYEQYF. CDR3 nucleotides: TGTGCCAGCAGCGTAGCTCCGGCTCCCTACGAGCAGTACTTC. The J gene is TRBJ2-7, the V gene TRBV9, with D uncertain. The CDR3 length is 14 residues. Germline-derived CDR1 and CDR2 are SGDLS and YYNGEE. The V end lost 0 bases, the J end lost 2 bases, and 9 bases lay between the germline ends.

The chain has TRBV23-1 and TRBJ2-7; 7 positions agree with TRBD1. TRBV23-1 belongs to the ORF category, with a function that is uncertain. The CDR3 consists of 15 residues. The V segment lost 7 bases and the J segment 3 bases; nucleotides outside the gene matches: 12. CDR3 DNA: TGCGCCAGCACGTACGACAGGGTAGGGGGCTACGAGCAGTACTTC. The encoded protein is CASTYDRVGGYEQYF.

In its sample, this clone was seen once. V gene TRBV7-3 combines with J gene TRBJ1-2, with a tentative D call TRBD1 (5 bases). Trimming took 5 bases from V and 0 from J, leaving 16 bases between them. There are 16 residues in the CDR3. Germline V gives CDR1 SGHTA, CDR2 FQGTGA. The chain's CDR3 is CASSRPGAQANYGYTF. CDR3 sequence (DNA): TGTGCCAGCAGCCGTCCCGGGGCCCAAGCTAACTATGGCTACACCTTC. The full variable domain, its missing parts supplied by reference TRBV7-3 and TRBJ1-2, is GAGVSQTPSNKVTEKGKYVELRCDPISGHTALYWYRQSLGQGPEFLIYFQGTGAADDSGLPNDRFFAVRPEGSVSTLKIQRTERGDSAVYLCASSRPGAQANYGYTFGSGTRLTVV.

The chain uses TRBV18 and TRBJ1-2, with 9 bases lining up with TRBD1. CDR1 and CDR2 (germline): KGHSH, LQKENI. The CDR3 spans 14 residues. V shed 5 bases and J 0 bases; nucleotides not matched to a gene: 1. The CDR3 nucleotides are TGTGCCAGCTCAGGGACAGGGACTAACTATGGCTACACCTTC. It yields the protein CASSGTGTNYGYTF.

This rearrangement joins TRBV11-2 to TRBJ2-7; D perhaps matches TRBD1 (6 bases). The V end lost 3 bases, the J end lost 0 bases, and 12 bases lay between the germline ends. The CDR3 totals 15 residues. Germline V CDR1 and CDR2: SGHAT, FQNNGV. DNA for the CDR3: TGTGCCAGCAGCTTGTACCAGGGGTTCTCCTACGAGCAGTACTTC. Protein: CASSLYQGFSYEQYF.

This clone was found once. This chain connects TRBV2 to TRBJ2-2, with 7 bases matching TRBD2. The CDR3 totals 14 residues. Germline CDR1 and CDR2: SNHLY and FYNNEI. Trimming removed 3 bases from V and 6 bases from J; junction bases left unmatched: 4. For the CDR3, the DNA is TGTGCCAGCAGTGAGCGGGAGAAGGCCGGGGAGCTGTTTTTT. Protein: CASSEREKAGELFF.

The V call is TRBV2, the J call TRBJ2-3; either TRBD1 or TRBD2 may fit D (6 bases each). Trimming took 4 bases from V and 1 from J, leaving 24 bases between them. This CDR3 has 19 residues. Germline lookup yields CDR1 SNHLY and CDR2 FYNNEI. CDR3 bases: TGTGCCAGCAGTGTTCCGGGGGCTCGCATTAACGCCGGCACAGATACGCAGTATTTT. This gives the protein CASSVPGARINAGTDTQYF.

This clone was seen at least ten times. The J gene is TRBJ1-5, the V gene TRBV6-1; D is ambiguous. Germline CDR1 reads MNHNS; CDR2 reads SASEGT. Trimming removed 6 bases from V and 4 bases from J, with 16 bases in between. The CDR3 consists of 15 residues. The CDR3 protein is CASRRPFELNQPQHF. CDR3 nucleotide sequence: TGTGCCAGCAGGAGGCCTTTTGAGCTTAATCAGCCCCAGCATTTT.

This clone has just a few counts. The chain carries TRBV4-3 and TRBJ1-6, with D possibly TRBD1 on 6 matching bases. CDR1 is LGHNA, CDR2 YSLEER, per germline. The CDR3 is made up of 18 amino acids. The V end lost 0 bases, the J end lost 10 bases, and 22 bases lay between the germline ends. The CDR3 loop reads CASSQDPHGGASNSPLHF. The CDR3 DNA reads as TGCGCCAGCAGCCAAGATCCCCACGGGGGGGCTTCCAACTCACCCCTCCACTTT.

The V call is TRBV2, the J call TRBJ2-6, with 9 bases aligning to TRBD1. V lost 8 bases and J lost 11; bases outside the gene matches: 4. From germline, CDR1 is SNHLY and CDR2 FYNNEI. This CDR3 has 12 amino acids. Here the CDR3 DNA reads TGTGCCAGCCTACGGGACAGGGACGTCCTGACTTTC. This gives the protein CASLRDRDVLTF. The variable domain in full, with the rest retrieved from reference TRBV2 and TRBJ2-6, is EPEVTQTPSHQVTQMGQEVILRCVPISNHLYFYWYRQILGQKVEFLVSFYNNEISEKSEIFDDQFSVERPDGSNFTLKIRSTKLEDSAMYFCASLRDRDVLTFGAGSRLTVL.

Notes on this clone: At the DNA level, this CDR3 is encoded by other sequences in the same sample as well. V is TRBV6-5 and J is TRBJ2-7; D is possibly TRBD1 (5 bases). The CDR3 runs to 12 residues. The V gene's germline CDR1 is MNHEY and CDR2 SVGAGI. Trimming cost V 5 bases and J 3 bases, with 8 bases left between them. DNA for the CDR3: TGTGCCAGCAGTCCCCAGGGCTACGAGCAGTACTTC. Translated: CASSPQGYEQYF.

This clone showed up just once. The chain employs TRBV27 and TRBJ1-1; D is possibly TRBD1 (5 bases). The germline V gene has CDR1 MNHEY and CDR2 SMNVEV (reference sequence). The V end lost 6 bases, the J end lost 4 bases, and 12 bases lay between the germline ends. The CDR3 extends over 13 amino acids. In nucleotides, the CDR3 is TGTGCCAGCAGCCTCGGGGGGGGCACTGAAGCTTTCTTT. Translation gives CASSLGGGTEAFF.

The chain uses TRBV7-2 and TRBJ2-3, with a possible D match to TRBD2 (6 bases). V lost 5 bases and J lost 3, with 18 bases in between. CDR3 size: 16 residues. CDR1 is SGHTA, CDR2 FQGNSA, per germline. Here the CDR3 reads CASSTSRGSGTDTQYF. The CDR3 nucleotides are TGTGCCAGCAGCACTAGCCGGGGGAGCGGAACAGATACGCAGTATTTT.